A selection of T cell receptor beta chains follows, all from one sample in a study of beta chain features in type 1 diabetes. Produced via immunoSEQ multiplex PCR; TCRdb's table is partial and in-frame only. The data contain 300,000 to 400,000 clones, 13% of them singletons. Material for sequencing was naive CD4+ T cells from blood. The receptors were sampled from a woman under 30 with type 1 diabetes. The CDR3 runs from the conserved cysteine through the conserved F or W. The D gene is left open where the match is weak. Some rows mark clone size as missing; the rest say once, few, many or name a class of expanded clone.

D gene: TRBD1; clone size: few; J gene: TRBJ2-7; V gene: TRBV27; CDR3 DNA: TGTGCCAGCAGTAGCACCCGGGACAGTCAGCAGTACTTC; CDR3 protein: CASSSTRDSQQYF
D gene: TRBD1; clone size: few; J gene: TRBJ1-1; V gene: TRBV10-3; CDR3 DNA: TGTGCCATCAGTGAGTCTGGACAGGGGCCTTTCTTT; CDR3 protein: CAISESGQGPFF
D gene: .; clone size: few; J gene: TRBJ2-1; V gene: TRBV6-6; CDR3 DNA: TGTGCCAGCAGTTATTCCGTGTACTATGGGAATGAGCAGTTCTTC; CDR3 protein: CASSYSVYYGNEQFF
D gene: .; clone size: .; J gene: TRBJ1-1; V gene: TRBV6-5; CDR3 DNA: TGTGCCAGCAGTGACGCCAGGGTGAACACTGAAGCTTTCTTT; CDR3 protein: CASSDARVNTEAFF
D gene: .; clone size: few; J gene: TRBJ2-2; V gene: TRBV2; CDR3 DNA: TGTGCCAGCAGAAGGGGGAATGGGGAGCTGTTTTTT; CDR3 protein: CASRRGNGELFF
D gene: TRBD2; clone size: few; J gene: TRBJ2-1; V gene: TRBV6-5; CDR3 DNA: TGTGCCAGCAGTTACTCGGGACTAGCGGTATACAATGAGCAGTTCTTC; CDR3 protein: CASSYSGLAVYNEQFF
D gene: .; clone size: once; J gene: TRBJ2-3; V gene: TRBV5-1; CDR3 DNA: TGCGCCAGCAGCTCCGGACAGACAGATACGCAGTATTTT; CDR3 protein: CASSSGQTDTQYF
D gene: .; clone size: few; J gene: TRBJ2-5; V gene: TRBV15; CDR3 DNA: TGTGCCACCAGCGGCGGACTACAAGAGACCCAGTACTTC; CDR3 protein: CATSGGLQETQYF
D gene: TRBD2; clone size: .; J gene: TRBJ2-2; V gene: TRBV29-1; CDR3 DNA: TGCAGCGTCCCCGGGACTAGCGCTTACACCGGGGAGCTGTTTTTT; CDR3 protein: CSVPGTSAYTGELFF
D gene: .; clone size: few; J gene: TRBJ1-4; V gene: TRBV29-1; CDR3 DNA: TGCAGCGGGCTGACAACTAATGAAAAACTGTTTTTT; CDR3 protein: CSGLTTNEKLFF
D gene: .; clone size: .; J gene: TRBJ1-4; V gene: TRBV25-1; CDR3 DNA: TGTGCCAGCACCACATACGGGAATGAAAAACTGTTTTTT; CDR3 protein: CASTTYGNEKLFF
D gene: .; clone size: .; J gene: TRBJ2-5; V gene: TRBV30; CDR3 DNA: TGTGCCTGGAGTCAGGGTTCGGAGACCCAGTACTTC; CDR3 protein: CAWSQGSETQYF
D gene: TRBD2; clone size: .; J gene: TRBJ2-1; V gene: TRBV4-1; CDR3 DNA: TGCGCCAGCAGCCAAGGGACTAGCGGGAGAGTCAGGGATGAGCAGTTCTTC; CDR3 protein: CASSQGTSGRVRDEQFF
D gene: .; clone size: .; J gene: TRBJ1-5; V gene: TRBV11-2; CDR3 DNA: TGTGCCAGCACGCGACAGGCGGACAATCAGCCCCAGCATTTT; CDR3 protein: CASTRQADNQPQHF
D gene: .; clone size: few; J gene: TRBJ2-7; V gene: TRBV29-1; CDR3 DNA: TGCAGCGTTGAAGACCTTTGGTTGGGAGGACATCAGTACTTC; CDR3 protein: CSVEDLWLGGHQYF
D gene: .; clone size: .; J gene: TRBJ1-5; V gene: TRBV18; CDR3 DNA: TGTGCCAGCTCACCCTACAGGGATCAGCCCCAGCATTTT; CDR3 protein: CASSPYRDQPQHF
D gene: TRBD1; clone size: .; J gene: TRBJ1-5; V gene: TRBV30; CDR3 DNA: TGTGCCTGGAGTGTCGGGACAGGGCATAGCAATCAGCCCCAGCATTTT; CDR3 protein: CAWSVGTGHSNQPQHF
D gene: TRBD2; clone size: few; J gene: TRBJ2-3; V gene: TRBV7-2; CDR3 DNA: TGTGCCAGCAGCCGGCTGAGCGGGAGGGTCGTAGATACGCAGTATTTT; CDR3 protein: CASSRLSGRVVDTQYF
D gene: TRBD1; clone size: .; J gene: TRBJ2-7; V gene: TRBV11-2; CDR3 DNA: TGTGCCAGCAGCCCCCGGACAGGGCAATACGAGCAGTACTTC; CDR3 protein: CASSPRTGQYEQYF
D gene: TRBD1; clone size: .; J gene: TRBJ1-2; V gene: TRBV5-1; CDR3 DNA: TGCGCCAGCAGGTCAGCAGGGGGTTATGGCTACACCTTC; CDR3 protein: CASRSAGGYGYTF
D gene: TRBD1; clone size: .; J gene: TRBJ1-1; V gene: TRBV29-1; CDR3 DNA: TGCAGCGGATTACGGACAGGACTTTACACTGAAGCTTTCTTT; CDR3 protein: CSGLRTGLYTEAFF
D gene: .; clone size: .; J gene: TRBJ2-1; V gene: TRBV4-2; CDR3 DNA: TGTGCCAGCAGCCAAGATAGGAGGGGAGATGAGCAGTTCTTC; CDR3 protein: CASSQDRRGDEQFF
D gene: .; clone size: .; J gene: TRBJ2-3; V gene: TRBV4-1; CDR3 DNA: TGCGCCAGCAGCCAAGCGGGGGGCAGGGGGCGCCCGACAGATACGCAGTATTTT; CDR3 protein: CASSQAGGRGRPTDTQYF
D gene: .; clone size: few; J gene: TRBJ2-7; V gene: TRBV10-2; CDR3 DNA: TGCGCCACGTCGTCCCCTGCGTACGAGCAGTACTTC; CDR3 protein: CATSSPAYEQYF
D gene: TRBD1; clone size: .; J gene: TRBJ2-1; V gene: TRBV30; CDR3 DNA: TGTGCCTGGAGTGTTGTAGGTGGACAGGGAAATGAGCAGTTCTTC; CDR3 protein: CAWSVVGGQGNEQFF
D gene: .; clone size: few; J gene: TRBJ2-5; V gene: TRBV11-3; CDR3 DNA: TGTGCCAGCAGCTTAAGTCAGCAAGAGACCCAGTACTTC; CDR3 protein: CASSLSQQETQYF
D gene: .; clone size: .; J gene: TRBJ2-1; V gene: TRBV5-1; CDR3 DNA: TGCGCCAGCAGCTTGATCGCCGGGGTTGAGCAGTTCTTC; CDR3 protein: CASSLIAGVEQFF
D gene: .; clone size: few; J gene: TRBJ2-7; V gene: TRBV30; CDR3 DNA: TGTGCCTGGGAGGAGGTCGGGGAGCAGTACTTC; CDR3 protein: CAWEEVGEQYF
D gene: TRBD2; clone size: few; J gene: TRBJ2-1; V gene: TRBV30; CDR3 DNA: TGTGCCTGGAGTGTAGGGCGGACTAGCGGGAGAGGGTTTGAGCAGTTCTTC; CDR3 protein: CAWSVGRTSGRGFEQFF
D gene: .; clone size: .; J gene: TRBJ2-3; V gene: TRBV18; CDR3 DNA: TGTGCCAGCTCACTCACCTTGGGCAACACAGATACGCAGTATTTT; CDR3 protein: CASSLTLGNTDTQYF
D gene: .; clone size: few; J gene: TRBJ1-2; V gene: TRBV6-6; CDR3 DNA: TGTGCCAGCAGTCTCCGCGAGGGTGGCTACACCTTC; CDR3 protein: CASSLREGGYTF
D gene: .; clone size: few; J gene: TRBJ1-5; V gene: TRBV7-2; CDR3 DNA: TGTGCCAGCAGCTTCGTTAGAAATCAGCCCCAGCATTTT; CDR3 protein: CASSFVRNQPQHF
D gene: TRBD1; clone size: .; J gene: TRBJ2-5; V gene: TRBV10-3; CDR3 DNA: TGTGCCATCAGTGCGGACAGGGTGGACGAGACCCAGTACTTC; CDR3 protein: CAISADRVDETQYF
D gene: .; clone size: .; J gene: TRBJ1-4; V gene: TRBV7-9; CDR3 DNA: TGTGCCAGCAGCTTAGCGGGGGACCTGCGGGGAAAACTGTTTTTT; CDR3 protein: CASSLAGDLRGKLFF
D gene: .; clone size: .; J gene: TRBJ2-1; V gene: TRBV14; CDR3 DNA: TGTGCCAGCAGCCTTCTTCTCCAGGGTAATGAGCAGTTCTTC; CDR3 protein: CASSLLLQGNEQFF
D gene: TRBD2; clone size: .; J gene: TRBJ2-1; V gene: TRBV7-9; CDR3 DNA: TGTGCCAGCAGCTTAGCGAGCGGGGGCAACAATGAGCAGTTCTTC; CDR3 protein: CASSLASGGNNEQFF
D gene: .; clone size: few; J gene: TRBJ1-1; V gene: TRBV28; CDR3 DNA: TGTGCCAGCAGCCTCCCTAACACTGAAGCTTTCTTT; CDR3 protein: CASSLPNTEAFF
D gene: TRBD1; clone size: .; J gene: TRBJ2-3; V gene: TRBV30; CDR3 DNA: TGTGCCTGCATCCTAGGACAGGGATTGGCGGCGGATACGCAGTATTTT; CDR3 protein: CACILGQGLAADTQYF
D gene: TRBD2; clone size: .; J gene: TRBJ2-7; V gene: TRBV4-1; CDR3 DNA: TGCGCCAGCAGCCAAAGTGTCATGGTAGCGGGAACCTACGAGCAGTACTTC; CDR3 protein: CASSQSVMVAGTYEQYF
D gene: TRBD2; clone size: .; J gene: TRBJ2-1; V gene: TRBV5-1; CDR3 DNA: TGCGCCAGCAGCTTGGCTGGGACTAGCGCCCATGAGCAGTTCTTC; CDR3 protein: CASSLAGTSAHEQFF
D gene: .; clone size: few; J gene: TRBJ2-3; V gene: TRBV7-2; CDR3 DNA: TGTGCCAGCAGCTTAACAGGGACAGATACGCAGTATTTT; CDR3 protein: CASSLTGTDTQYF